The rows below give T cell receptor beta chains drawn from one sample of a study of CD8+ T cells in alopecia areata. Sequencing used immunoSEQ multiplex PCR; TCRdb keeps in-frame clones, though not all of them. The sample includes some 82,000 clones, roughly half of them seen just once. What was sequenced was NKG2D-high CD8+ T cells sorted from blood. Every receptor here comes from a human donor with alopecia areata. CDR3s include the opening cysteine and the closing phenylalanine or tryptophan. D genes are given only for firm matches. Expanded clones get a size class; other rows say once, few or many, or leave the size out.

CDR3	DNA	length	V	size	D	J
CAWSLGVGRLDTEAFF	TGTGCCTGGAGTTTAGGGGTAGGAAGATTGGACACTGAAGCTTTCTTT	16	TRBV30	NA	NA	TRBJ1-1
CASSFRGGQETQYF	TGTGCCAGCAGTTTCAGGGGCGGCCAAGAGACCCAGTACTTC	14	TRBV28	few	NA	TRBJ2-5
CASSYLGGRAVETQYF	TGTGCCAGCAGTTACTTGGGCGGGAGGGCCGTGGAGACCCAGTACTTC	16	TRBV27	few	TRBD2	TRBJ2-5
CSASPGAGDEQFF	TGCAGCGCCTCACCGGGGGCGGGAGATGAGCAGTTCTTC	13	TRBV29-1	few	NA	TRBJ2-1
CSVVVGDREKLFF	TGCAGCGTTGTAGTGGGGGATCGGGAAAAACTGTTTTTT	13	TRBV29-1	NA	NA	TRBJ1-4
CASSPYGGTEAFF	TGTGCCAGCAGCCCTTACGGGGGCACTGAAGCTTTCTTT	13	TRBV7-9	few	NA	TRBJ1-1
CASSLSYLNTEAFF	TGTGCCAGCAGTTTATCTTACCTGAACACTGAAGCTTTCTTT	14	TRBV27	NA	NA	TRBJ1-1
CSAPWGSGETQYF	TGCAGCGCCCCATGGGGGAGCGGGGAGACCCAGTACTTC	13	TRBV29-1	few	NA	TRBJ2-5
CASRGGTGELFF	TGTGCCAGCAGGGGCGGGACCGGGGAGCTGTTTTTT	12	TRBV2	once	NA	TRBJ2-2
CSLIAGEETQYF	TGCAGCCTAATCGCGGGGGAAGAGACCCAGTACTTC	12	TRBV29-1	few	TRBD2	TRBJ2-5
CASRHSGGELFF	TGTGCCAGCAGACATAGTGGCGGGGAGCTGTTTTTT	12	TRBV9	NA	NA	TRBJ2-2
CSVEGQGYAGELFF	TGCAGCGTTGAGGGTCAGGGGTACGCCGGGGAGCTGTTTTTT	14	TRBV29-1	NA	NA	TRBJ2-2
CASSVEVSGDGYTF	TGTGCCAGCAGCGTCGAGGTGTCCGGGGATGGCTACACCTTC	14	TRBV14	NA	NA	TRBJ1-2
CAWSQGRAIGETQYF	TGTGCCTGGAGCCAGGGGAGGGCCATCGGAGAGACCCAGTACTTC	15	TRBV30	NA	NA	TRBJ2-5
CASSYLLAGATDTQYF	TGTGCCAGCAGTTACCTACTAGCGGGGGCCACAGATACGCAGTATTTT	16	TRBV27	NA	TRBD2	TRBJ2-3
CASSPKKAFDTQYF	TGCGCCAGCAGCCCCAAGAAGGCATTCGATACGCAGTATTTT	14	TRBV4-1	NA	NA	TRBJ2-3
CASSGQTQYF	TGTGCCAGCAGCGGTCAGACCCAGTACTTC	10	TRBV2	NA	NA	TRBJ2-5
CASSFDGEGTEAFF	TGCGCCAGCAGCTTCGACGGGGAAGGGACTGAAGCTTTCTTT	14	TRBV5-1	NA	NA	TRBJ1-1
CASSLDGGIHLYGYTF	TGTGCCAGCAGCCTGGACGGGGGAATACACCTCTATGGCTACACCTTC	16	TRBV27	NA	NA	TRBJ1-2
CASMSVPGGYNEQFF	TGTGCCAGTATGTCCGTGCCGGGAGGATACAATGAGCAGTTCTTC	15	TRBV19	NA	TRBD2	TRBJ2-1
CASSQEGDSSYEQYF	TGTGCCAGCAGCCAAGAGGGGGACAGTTCCTACGAGCAGTACTTC	15	TRBV7-2	NA	TRBD1	TRBJ2-7
CSVEGLAGGWTDTQYF	TGCAGCGTCGAAGGACTAGCGGGAGGTTGGACAGATACGCAGTATTTT	16	TRBV29-1	NA	TRBD2	TRBJ2-3
CASSQDPGLTDTQYF	TGTGCCAGCAGCCAAGACCCGGGACTCACAGATACGCAGTATTTT	15	TRBV14	NA	NA	TRBJ2-3
CASSPGRRLQFF	TGTGCCAGCAGCCCAGGCCGGCGACTCCAGTTCTTC	12	TRBV7-9	few	NA	TRBJ2-1
CATGGQPQHF	TGTGCCACGGGCGGTCAGCCCCAGCATTTT	10	TRBV28	NA	NA	TRBJ1-5
CAESRDRLTDTQYF	TGTGCAGAATCAAGGGACAGGTTAACAGATACGCAGTATTTT	14	TRBV2	NA	TRBD1	TRBJ2-3
CASSLTGESEQYF	TGTGCCAGCAGTTTAACGGGGGAGTCCGAGCAGTACTTC	13	TRBV28	few	NA	TRBJ2-7
CASSVSGATDTQYF	TGTGCCAGCAGCGTTAGCGGAGCCACAGATACGCAGTATTTT	14	TRBV9	NA	NA	TRBJ2-3
CASSLVFRGEQFF	TGTGCCAGCTCCTTAGTTTTTCGGGGGGAGCAGTTCTTC	13	TRBV27	NA	NA	TRBJ2-1
CASSEEGPKETQYF	TGTGCCAGCAGTGAAGAGGGACCAAAAGAGACCCAGTACTTC	14	TRBV2	NA	NA	TRBJ2-5
CASRGAYEQYF	TGTGCCAGCCGGGGAGCCTACGAGCAGTACTTC	11	TRBV11-2	once	NA	TRBJ2-7
CASSQEVAGGYEQYF	TGCGCCAGCAGCCAAGAGGTGGCGGGAGGCTACGAGCAGTACTTC	15	TRBV4-1	NA	TRBD2	TRBJ2-7
CASSYEAGTSYNEQFF	TGTGCCAGCAGCTACGAAGCGGGGACCTCCTACAATGAGCAGTTCTTC	16	TRBV6-5	NA	TRBD2	TRBJ2-1
CASSQEGGGYTF	TGTGCCAGCAGCCAAGAAGGTGGTGGCTACACCTTC	12	TRBV4-2	NA	NA	TRBJ1-2
CASRNSGANVLTF	TGTGCCAGCAGGAACTCTGGGGCCAACGTCCTGACTTTC	13	TRBV6-5	once	NA	TRBJ2-6
CASSQDPPGETITYEQYF	TGCGCCAGCAGCCAAGATCCCCCAGGGGAGACTATTACTTACGAGCAGTACTTC	18	TRBV4-1	once	NA	TRBJ2-7
CASSPTVGSSYNEQFF	TGCGCCAGCAGCCCTACGGTTGGAAGCTCCTACAATGAGCAGTTCTTC	16	TRBV4-3	NA	NA	TRBJ2-1
CASRGRMEETQYF	TGTGCCAGCAGGGGACGGATGGAGGAGACCCAGTACTTC	13	TRBV25-1	NA	NA	TRBJ2-5
CASSNRGDNEQFF	TGTGCCAGTAGTAACCGGGGAGACAATGAGCAGTTCTTC	13	TRBV19	NA	NA	TRBJ2-1
CASSLPVSNQPQHF	TGTGCCAGCAGTTTACCAGTGAGCAATCAGCCCCAGCATTTT	14	TRBV28	NA	NA	TRBJ1-5
CASSFILGGEQFF	TGTGCCAGCAGCTTCATCCTAGGTGGTGAGCAGTTCTTC	13	TRBV5-6	NA	NA	TRBJ2-1
CASGEGLNEQYF	TGTGCCAGCGGGGAGGGCCTCAACGAGCAGTACTTC	12	TRBV27	NA	TRBD2	TRBJ2-7
CASSVVYQETQYF	TGTGCCAGCAGCGTAGTGTACCAAGAGACCCAGTACTTC	13	TRBV9	NA	NA	TRBJ2-5
CASSVGQITGELFF	TGTGCCAGCAGCGTGGGACAAATCACCGGGGAGCTGTTTTTT	14	TRBV7-3	NA	NA	TRBJ2-2
CASIPAGLQETQYF	TGTGCCAGCATTCCAGCGGGGCTCCAAGAGACCCAGTACTTC	14	TRBV28	NA	TRBD2	TRBJ2-5
CSVDGGEWEQFF	TGCAGCGTTGATGGTGGGGAATGGGAGCAGTTCTTC	12	TRBV29-1	NA	NA	TRBJ2-1
CSVVTSGSPQGEQYF	TGCAGCGTTGTGACTAGTGGATCCCCCCAGGGAGAGCAGTACTTC	15	TRBV29-1	few	NA	TRBJ2-7
CAWDPRGTEAFF	TGTGCCTGGGATCCTCGCGGGACTGAAGCTTTCTTT	12	TRBV30	NA	NA	TRBJ1-1